This T cell receptor beta chain was sequenced for a study of T-cell reconstitution after alpha-beta-depleted transplantation in children. General study results and limits: At one year after transplant, newly produced T cells mostly accounted for T-cell counts and diversity. Several hundred graft clones that had expanded were reportedly the source of alpha-beta T cells about two months after transplant. The high TCRbeta diversity at day 60 in some patients came from surviving recipient T cells and thymic progenitors.

The CDR3 runs 13 residues. The germline V gene has CDR1 SGHRS and CDR2 YFSETQ. V lost 3 bases and J lost 4, with 10 bases in between. Preparation of the TCRbeta library used unique molecular identifiers. TCRdb redid the calling of the PCR reads with MiXCR, one entry per CDR3 protein. The repertoire holds some 200,000 distinct CDR3 sequences, with 6.3% as singletons. This clonotype was seen ten or more times. Its antigen is still unknown. The chain links TRBV5-1 to TRBJ1-1, with D uncertain. The sequencing used PBMCs, collected before TCRalphabeta/CD19-depleted stem cell transplant. This clonotype was sampled from a girl under three years old with combined immunodeficiency, due to receive a stem cell transplant. CDR3 in DNA: TGCGCCAGCAGCTATTTCGGCCCCACTGAAGCTTTCTTT. Translating gives CASSYFGPTEAFF.